These T cell receptor beta chains were read from a single sample in a study of cytomegalovirus exposure and HLA in healthy donors. Generated by immunoSEQ multiplex PCR, the TCRdb table keeps only in-frame clones and is missing some. The data hold roughly 97,000 clones, with around 82% observed a single time. The sample taken for sequencing was PBMCs. These receptor sequences come from a man between 35 and 55 years old in good health and CMV-seropositive. The CDR3 runs from the conserved cysteine through the conserved F or W. The D gene is left open where the match is weak. Clone sizes are given selectively: once, few, many, or a class where the clone is expanded.

j_call: TRBJ2-7; v_call: TRBV28; d_call: NA; clone_size: once; cdr3_nt: TGTGCCAGCAATTCTCACCAGGGAGGCTCCTACGAGCAGTACTTC; cdr3_aa: CASNSHQGGSYEQYF
j_call: TRBJ1-2; v_call: TRBV28; d_call: NA; clone_size: few; cdr3_nt: TGTGCCAGTTCAATAAGCCGCACCCGAACTAACTATGGCTACACCTTC; cdr3_aa: CASSISRTRTNYGYTF
j_call: TRBJ2-7; v_call: TRBV5-5; d_call: TRBD1; clone_size: once; cdr3_nt: TGTGCCAGCAGCTCTTTCGGGGACAGGTCCCACGAGCAGTACTTC; cdr3_aa: CASSSFGDRSHEQYF
j_call: TRBJ2-7; v_call: TRBV30; d_call: TRBD1; clone_size: NA; cdr3_nt: TGTGCCTGGGGGGGGGACAGGGGTTACGAGCAGTACTTC; cdr3_aa: CAWGGDRGYEQYF
j_call: TRBJ2-1; v_call: TRBV11-2; d_call: TRBD2; clone_size: NA; cdr3_nt: TGTGCCAGCAGCCGTAGCGGGAGGGTACATGAGCAGTTCTTC; cdr3_aa: CASSRSGRVHEQFF
j_call: TRBJ1-3; v_call: TRBV27; d_call: NA; clone_size: NA; cdr3_nt: TGTGCCAGCAGTTTGGGAGGGAGCTCTGGAAACACCATATATTTT; cdr3_aa: CASSLGGSSGNTIYF
j_call: TRBJ2-4; v_call: TRBV7-2; d_call: TRBD1; clone_size: NA; cdr3_nt: TGTGCCAGCAGCCTGCCGGGACAGACCGTCAAAAACATTCAGTACTTC; cdr3_aa: CASSLPGQTVKNIQYF
j_call: TRBJ2-7; v_call: TRBV19; d_call: NA; clone_size: NA; cdr3_nt: TGTGCCAGTACCAACAGTGGCCCCTACGAGCAGTACTTC; cdr3_aa: CASTNSGPYEQYF
j_call: TRBJ1-2; v_call: TRBV30; d_call: NA; clone_size: NA; cdr3_nt: TGTGCCTGGACCCCAGGGGCGGCTACTAACTATGGCTACACCTTC; cdr3_aa: CAWTPGAATNYGYTF
j_call: TRBJ2-7; v_call: TRBV5-5; d_call: NA; clone_size: NA; cdr3_nt: TGTGCCAGCAGCTTGGTGGCTACCCGGGAGTCCTACGAGCAGTACTTC; cdr3_aa: CASSLVATRESYEQYF
j_call: TRBJ2-3; v_call: TRBV10-1; d_call: TRBD2; clone_size: NA; cdr3_nt: TGCGCCAGCAGTGAGGTTGCGGGAGGTGGCACAGATACGCAGTATTTT; cdr3_aa: CASSEVAGGGTDTQYF
j_call: TRBJ2-1; v_call: TRBV2; d_call: TRBD2; clone_size: NA; cdr3_nt: TGTGCCAGCAGTTGGACTAGCGGTAAATACAATGAGCAGTTCTTC; cdr3_aa: CASSWTSGKYNEQFF
j_call: TRBJ2-7; v_call: TRBV6-5; d_call: TRBD2; clone_size: NA; cdr3_nt: TGTGCCAGCAGTCCCGGGACTAGTACCTACGAGCAGTACTTC; cdr3_aa: CASSPGTSTYEQYF
j_call: TRBJ2-1; v_call: TRBV9; d_call: NA; clone_size: NA; cdr3_nt: TGTGCCAGCAGCGTAGGGCTAGCTCCGGATGAGCAGTTCTTC; cdr3_aa: CASSVGLAPDEQFF
j_call: TRBJ2-7; v_call: TRBV9; d_call: NA; clone_size: NA; cdr3_nt: TGTGCCAGCAGCCCCCGAGCTAGCGTTAGCTCCTACGAGCAGTACTTC; cdr3_aa: CASSPRASVSSYEQYF
j_call: TRBJ1-2; v_call: TRBV4-1; d_call: NA; clone_size: once; cdr3_nt: TGCGCCAGCAGCCAAGTGGGACAAGGGGGGGACAACTATGGCTACACCTTC; cdr3_aa: CASSQVGQGGDNYGYTF
j_call: TRBJ2-5; v_call: TRBV7-9; d_call: TRBD1; clone_size: NA; cdr3_nt: TGTTCCAGCAGCCCACAGACAGGGGTGGTGGAGACCCAGTACTTC; cdr3_aa: CSSSPQTGVVETQYF
j_call: TRBJ1-1; v_call: TRBV27; d_call: NA; clone_size: NA; cdr3_nt: TGTGCCAGCAGTTTATTTTTCGCCCACGACAGGAACACTGAAGCTTTCTTT; cdr3_aa: CASSLFFAHDRNTEAFF
j_call: TRBJ1-5; v_call: TRBV7-9; d_call: NA; clone_size: NA; cdr3_nt: TGTGCCAGCAGCTCCACAACGACATTGAACAATCAGCCCCAGCATTTT; cdr3_aa: CASSSTTTLNNQPQHF
j_call: TRBJ1-5; v_call: TRBV5-1; d_call: TRBD1; clone_size: few; cdr3_nt: TGCGCCAGCAGCGCCGGACAGGGGGTAGGTCAGCCCCAGCATTTT; cdr3_aa: CASSAGQGVGQPQHF
j_call: TRBJ2-7; v_call: TRBV28; d_call: TRBD1; clone_size: NA; cdr3_nt: TGTGCCAGCAGTTCGGCCGGGACAGGTTTTTTGCCCTACGAGCAGTACTTC; cdr3_aa: CASSSAGTGFLPYEQYF
j_call: TRBJ2-3; v_call: TRBV6-4; d_call: TRBD2; clone_size: NA; cdr3_nt: TGTGCCAGCAGTGAGACCGGGACTAATCCTCCAGATACGCAGTATTTT; cdr3_aa: CASSETGTNPPDTQYF
j_call: TRBJ1-5; v_call: TRBV19; d_call: TRBD1; clone_size: NA; cdr3_nt: TGTGCCAGTAGTTCCTCCTTCAGGGGGCGAAGCAATCAGCCCCAGCATTTT; cdr3_aa: CASSSSFRGRSNQPQHF
j_call: TRBJ2-1; v_call: TRBV11-2; d_call: NA; clone_size: NA; cdr3_nt: TGTGCCAGCAGCTTAGGATCGGATGAGCAGTTCTTC; cdr3_aa: CASSLGSDEQFF
j_call: TRBJ2-2; v_call: TRBV28; d_call: NA; clone_size: NA; cdr3_nt: TGTGCCAGCACTCGGGGGGCTGCCGGGGAGCTGTTTTTT; cdr3_aa: CASTRGAAGELFF
j_call: TRBJ1-1; v_call: TRBV12-5; d_call: NA; clone_size: few; cdr3_nt: TGTGCTAGTGGTTTGGTACAGGGCAGGACAGTCGGAGCTTTCTTT; cdr3_aa: CASGLVQGRTVGAFF
j_call: TRBJ1-2; v_call: TRBV20-1; d_call: NA; clone_size: few; cdr3_nt: TGCAGTGCTACAGGGGCGGGCGGCTACACCTTC; cdr3_aa: CSATGAGGYTF
j_call: TRBJ1-3; v_call: TRBV5-1; d_call: TRBD1; clone_size: NA; cdr3_nt: TGCGCCAGCAGCTTGGACAGGGGGCTCCGAAACACCATATATTTT; cdr3_aa: CASSLDRGLRNTIYF
j_call: TRBJ2-1; v_call: TRBV7-6; d_call: TRBD2; clone_size: NA; cdr3_nt: TGTGCCAGCAGCTTAAGAGCGGGGGCTCGCAATGAGCAGTTCTTC; cdr3_aa: CASSLRAGARNEQFF
j_call: TRBJ1-3; v_call: TRBV23-1; d_call: NA; clone_size: NA; cdr3_nt: TGCGCCAGCAGTCAAAGCTCCCAGGGCTCTGGAAACACCATATATTTT; cdr3_aa: CASSQSSQGSGNTIYF
j_call: TRBJ2-7; v_call: TRBV7-9; d_call: TRBD1; clone_size: NA; cdr3_nt: TGTGCCAGCAGCCCTACAGGGGGTCGGTACGAGCAGTACTTC; cdr3_aa: CASSPTGGRYEQYF
j_call: TRBJ1-2; v_call: TRBV15; d_call: NA; clone_size: NA; cdr3_nt: TGTGCCACCAGCATCATGAGGGCAGCCAGCTATGGCTACACCTTC; cdr3_aa: CATSIMRAASYGYTF
j_call: TRBJ2-1; v_call: TRBV10-1; d_call: NA; clone_size: NA; cdr3_nt: TGCGCCAGCAGTGAGTCCCAGGGGCTGTCCTACAATGAGCAGTTCTTC; cdr3_aa: CASSESQGLSYNEQFF
j_call: TRBJ2-1; v_call: TRBV5-1; d_call: NA; clone_size: NA; cdr3_nt: TGCGCCAGCAGCTTGGAAGGGGGGGCCTACAATGAGCAGTTCTTC; cdr3_aa: CASSLEGGAYNEQFF
j_call: TRBJ2-6; v_call: TRBV5-4; d_call: NA; clone_size: NA; cdr3_nt: TGTGCCAGCAGCTTGGGGGGGGAGACTGGGGCCAACGTCCTGACTTTC; cdr3_aa: CASSLGGETGANVLTF
j_call: TRBJ1-1; v_call: TRBV5-1; d_call: TRBD1; clone_size: NA; cdr3_nt: TGCGCCAGCAGCTTTGGCAGGGGGACTGAAGCTTTCTTT; cdr3_aa: CASSFGRGTEAFF
j_call: TRBJ1-6; v_call: TRBV30; d_call: NA; clone_size: NA; cdr3_nt: TGTGCCTGGAGACCCAGGGGTGGATCACCCCTCCACTTT; cdr3_aa: CAWRPRGGSPLHF
j_call: TRBJ1-1; v_call: TRBV19; d_call: TRBD1; clone_size: NA; cdr3_nt: TGTGCCAGTAGCCATTCCGGAGACAGGGGGCCCGGGACTGAAGCTTTCTTT; cdr3_aa: CASSHSGDRGPGTEAFF
j_call: TRBJ2-1; v_call: TRBV13; d_call: TRBD2; clone_size: once; cdr3_nt: TGTGCCAGCAGCTTAAATAGCGGGAGGGGCAATGAGCAGTTCTTC; cdr3_aa: CASSLNSGRGNEQFF